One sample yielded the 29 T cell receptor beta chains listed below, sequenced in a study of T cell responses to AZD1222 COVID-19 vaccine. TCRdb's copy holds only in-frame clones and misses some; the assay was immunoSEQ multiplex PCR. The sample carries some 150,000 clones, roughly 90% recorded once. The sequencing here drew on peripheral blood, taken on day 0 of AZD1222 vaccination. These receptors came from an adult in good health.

CDR3 residues: CAWSNPRGRDNQPQHF. CDR3 nucleotides: TGTGCCTGGAGTAACCCACGAGGGAGGGACAATCAGCCCCAGCATTTT. The gene calls are TRBV30 and TRBJ1-5; no firm D call. The V end was cut by 2 bases, the J end by 3 bases, with 17 bases between. This CDR3 spans 16 amino acids. Germline-derived CDR1 and CDR2 are GTSNPN and SVGIG (reference sequence).

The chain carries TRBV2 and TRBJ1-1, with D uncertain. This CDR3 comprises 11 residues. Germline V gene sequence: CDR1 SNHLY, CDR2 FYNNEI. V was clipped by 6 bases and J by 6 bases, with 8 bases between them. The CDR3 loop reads CASRQRPEAFF. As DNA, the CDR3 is TGTGCCAGCAGGCAACGACCTGAAGCTTTCTTT.

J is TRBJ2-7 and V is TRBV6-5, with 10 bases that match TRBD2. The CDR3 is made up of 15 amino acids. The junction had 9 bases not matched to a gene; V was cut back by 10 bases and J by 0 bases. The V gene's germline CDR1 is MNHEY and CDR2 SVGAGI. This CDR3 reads CATFTGTSDSYEQYF. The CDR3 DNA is TGTGCCACCTTTACCGGGACTAGCGACTCCTACGAGCAGTACTTC.

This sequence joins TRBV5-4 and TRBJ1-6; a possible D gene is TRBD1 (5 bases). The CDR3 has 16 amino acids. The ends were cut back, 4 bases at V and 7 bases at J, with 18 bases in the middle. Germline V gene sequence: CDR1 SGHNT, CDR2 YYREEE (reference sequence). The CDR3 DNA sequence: TGTGCCAGCAGCGACTTGTCGGGACGCATGAATTCACCCCTCCACTTT. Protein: CASSDLSGRMNSPLHF.

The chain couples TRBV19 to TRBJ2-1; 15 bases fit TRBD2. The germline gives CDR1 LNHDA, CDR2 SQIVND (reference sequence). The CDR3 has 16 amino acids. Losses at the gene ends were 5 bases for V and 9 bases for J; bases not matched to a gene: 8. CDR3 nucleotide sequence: TGTGCCAGTAGTGACCGGACTAGCGGGAGGGCTAGTGAGCAGTTCTTC. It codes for CASSDRTSGRASEQFF.

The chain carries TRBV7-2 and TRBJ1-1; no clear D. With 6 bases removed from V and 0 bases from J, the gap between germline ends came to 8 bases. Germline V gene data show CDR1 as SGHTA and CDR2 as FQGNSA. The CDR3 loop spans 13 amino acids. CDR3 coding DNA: TGTGCCAGCAGTGGGGAAATGAACACTGAAGCTTTCTTT. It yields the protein CASSGEMNTEAFF.

The CDR3 DNA reads TGCGCCAGCAGCTTGGGGGGAACCGGGACATCGAACACTGAAGCTTTCTTT. This sequence encodes CASSLGGTGTSNTEAFF. The chain couples TRBV5-1 to TRBJ1-1; maybe TRBD1 (6 bases). The CDR3 has 17 residues. Trimming pared 0 bases from V and 1 base from J, leaving 16 bases between. Germline V CDR1 and CDR2: SGHRS, YFSETQ.

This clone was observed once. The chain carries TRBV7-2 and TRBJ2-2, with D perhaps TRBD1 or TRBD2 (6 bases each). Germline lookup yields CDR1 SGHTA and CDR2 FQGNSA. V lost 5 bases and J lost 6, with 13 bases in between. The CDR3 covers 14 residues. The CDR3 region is CASSRYREAGELFF. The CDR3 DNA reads TGTGCCAGCAGCCGTTACAGGGAGGCCGGGGAGCTGTTTTTT.

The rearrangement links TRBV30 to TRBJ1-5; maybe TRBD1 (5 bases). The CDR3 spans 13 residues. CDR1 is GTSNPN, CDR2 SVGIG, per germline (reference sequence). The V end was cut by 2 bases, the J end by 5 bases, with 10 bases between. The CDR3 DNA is TGTGCCTGGAGTATGGGGCGTGATCAGCCCCAGCATTTT. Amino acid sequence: CAWSMGRDQPQHF.

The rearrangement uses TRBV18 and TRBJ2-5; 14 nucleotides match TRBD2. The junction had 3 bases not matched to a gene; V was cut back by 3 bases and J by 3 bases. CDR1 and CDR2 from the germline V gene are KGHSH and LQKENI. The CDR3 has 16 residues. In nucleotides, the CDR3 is TGTGCCAGCTCACCCGGACTAGCGGGAGGCGAAGAGACCCAGTACTTC. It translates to CASSPGLAGGEETQYF.

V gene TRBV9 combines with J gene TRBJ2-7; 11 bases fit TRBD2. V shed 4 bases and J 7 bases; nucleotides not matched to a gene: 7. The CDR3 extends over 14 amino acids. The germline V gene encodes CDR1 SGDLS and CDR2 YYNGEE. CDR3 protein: CASSPTSGEGEQYF. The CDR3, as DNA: TGTGCCAGCAGCCCGACTAGCGGGGAAGGAGAGCAGTACTTC.

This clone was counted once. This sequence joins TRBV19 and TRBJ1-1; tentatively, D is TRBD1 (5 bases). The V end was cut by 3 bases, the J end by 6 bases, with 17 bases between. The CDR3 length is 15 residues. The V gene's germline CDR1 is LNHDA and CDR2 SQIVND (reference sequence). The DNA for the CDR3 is TGTGCCAGTAGTATCCAGGGAAGCCCGAGGGCTGAAGCTTTCTTT. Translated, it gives CASSIQGSPRAEAFF.

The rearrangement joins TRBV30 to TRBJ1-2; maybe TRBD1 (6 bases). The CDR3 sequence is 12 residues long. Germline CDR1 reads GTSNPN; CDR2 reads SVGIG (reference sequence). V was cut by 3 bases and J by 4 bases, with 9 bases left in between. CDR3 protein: CAWRGDTYGYTF. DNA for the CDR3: TGTGCCTGGAGAGGGGACACCTATGGCTACACCTTC. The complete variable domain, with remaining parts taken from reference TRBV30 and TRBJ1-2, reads SQTIHQWPATLVQPVGSPLSLECTVEGTSNPNLYWYRQAAGRGLQLLFYSVGIGQISSEVPQNLSASRPQDRQFILSSKKLLLSDSGFYLCAWRGDTYGYTFGSGTRLTVV.

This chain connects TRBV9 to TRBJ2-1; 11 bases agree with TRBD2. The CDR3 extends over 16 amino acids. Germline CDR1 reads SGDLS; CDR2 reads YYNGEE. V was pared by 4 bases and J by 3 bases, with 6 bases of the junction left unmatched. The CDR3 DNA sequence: TGTGCCAGCAGCAGAGCGACTAGCGGGATCTACAATGAGCAGTTCTTC. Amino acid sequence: CASSRATSGIYNEQFF.

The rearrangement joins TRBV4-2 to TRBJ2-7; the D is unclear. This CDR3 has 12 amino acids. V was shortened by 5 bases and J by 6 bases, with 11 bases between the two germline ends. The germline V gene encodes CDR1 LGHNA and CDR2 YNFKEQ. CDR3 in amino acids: CASSVASGEQYF. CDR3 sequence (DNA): TGTGCCAGCAGCGTTGCTTCGGGCGAGCAGTACTTC.

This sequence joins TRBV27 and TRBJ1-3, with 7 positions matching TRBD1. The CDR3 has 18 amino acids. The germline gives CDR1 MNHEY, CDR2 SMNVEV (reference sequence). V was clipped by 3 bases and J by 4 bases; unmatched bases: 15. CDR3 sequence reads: CASSFLLAGTALGNTIYF. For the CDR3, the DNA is TGTGCCAGCAGTTTCCTTCTCGCCGGGACAGCTTTAGGAAACACCATATATTTT.

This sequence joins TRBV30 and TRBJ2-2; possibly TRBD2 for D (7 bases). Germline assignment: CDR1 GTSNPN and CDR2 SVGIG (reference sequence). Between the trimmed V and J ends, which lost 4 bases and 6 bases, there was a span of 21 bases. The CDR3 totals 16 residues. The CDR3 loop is CAWTRIGGGLAGELFF. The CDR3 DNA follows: TGTGCCTGGACTAGGATAGGGGGGGGTCTGGCCGGGGAGCTGTTTTTT.

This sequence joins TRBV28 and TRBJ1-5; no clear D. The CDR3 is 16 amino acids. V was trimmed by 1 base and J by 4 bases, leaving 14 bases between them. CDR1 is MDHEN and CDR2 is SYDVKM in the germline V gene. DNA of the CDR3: TGTGCCAGCAGTTTATCAGGCAGTGGGAATAATCAGCCCCAGCATTTT. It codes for CASSLSGSGNNQPQHF.

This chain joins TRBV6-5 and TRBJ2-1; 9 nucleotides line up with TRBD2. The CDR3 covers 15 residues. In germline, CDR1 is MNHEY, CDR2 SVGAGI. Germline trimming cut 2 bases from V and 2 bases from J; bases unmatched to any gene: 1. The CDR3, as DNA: TGTGCCAGCAGTTACGGGACTAGCCCCTACAATGAGCAGTTCTTC. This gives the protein CASSYGTSPYNEQFF.

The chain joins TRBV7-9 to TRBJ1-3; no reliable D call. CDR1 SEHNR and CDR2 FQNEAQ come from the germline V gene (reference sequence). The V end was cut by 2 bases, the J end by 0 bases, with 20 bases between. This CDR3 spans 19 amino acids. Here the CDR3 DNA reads TGTGCCAGCAGCTTATTCGGCGGCCGGACCCGAACCTCTGGAAACACCATATATTTT. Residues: CASSLFGGRTRTSGNTIYF.

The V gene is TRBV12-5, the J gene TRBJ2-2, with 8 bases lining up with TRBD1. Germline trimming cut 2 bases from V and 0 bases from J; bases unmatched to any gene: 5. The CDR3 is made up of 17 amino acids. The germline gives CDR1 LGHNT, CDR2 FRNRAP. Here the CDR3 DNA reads TGTGCTAGTGGTTTGCCTCAGGGGGCGCCGAACACCGGGGAGCTGTTTTTT. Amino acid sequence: CASGLPQGAPNTGELFF.

The CDR3 spells CASSIRLDRGKNTDTQYF. The CDR3 DNA reads as TGTGCCAGTAGTATACGCTTGGACAGGGGCAAGAATACAGATACGCAGTATTTT. The V call is TRBV19, the J call TRBJ2-3, with TRBD1 matching 9 bases. CDR3 length: 18 amino acids. With V trimmed by 2 bases and J by 3 bases, 12 bases remained unmatched. Germline loops: CDR1 LNHDA, CDR2 SQIVND (reference sequence).

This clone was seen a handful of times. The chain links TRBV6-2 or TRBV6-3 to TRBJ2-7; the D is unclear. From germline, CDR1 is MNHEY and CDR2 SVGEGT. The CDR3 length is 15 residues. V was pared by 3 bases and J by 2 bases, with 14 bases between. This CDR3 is CASSYLDQYAYEQYF. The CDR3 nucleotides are TGTGCCAGCAGTTATCTAGACCAATACGCCTACGAGCAGTACTTC.

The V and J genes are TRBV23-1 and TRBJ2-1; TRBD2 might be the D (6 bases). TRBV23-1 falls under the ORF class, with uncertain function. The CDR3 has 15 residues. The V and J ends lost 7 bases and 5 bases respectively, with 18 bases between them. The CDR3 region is CASTDSGWEDNEQFF. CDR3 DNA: TGCGCCAGCACCGACTCAGGGTGGGAGGACAATGAGCAGTTCTTC.

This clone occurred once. In nucleotides, the CDR3 is TGTGCCAGCAGTTTCCTGTCTAGCGGGAGGGCCCACAATGAGCAGTTCTTC. Amino acids: CASSFLSSGRAHNEQFF. The V call is TRBV27, the J call TRBJ2-1; 12 nucleotides agree with TRBD2. Per the germline V gene, CDR1 is MNHEY and CDR2 is SMNVEV (reference sequence). V shed 3 bases and J 5 bases; nucleotides not matched to a gene: 8. There are 17 residues in the CDR3.

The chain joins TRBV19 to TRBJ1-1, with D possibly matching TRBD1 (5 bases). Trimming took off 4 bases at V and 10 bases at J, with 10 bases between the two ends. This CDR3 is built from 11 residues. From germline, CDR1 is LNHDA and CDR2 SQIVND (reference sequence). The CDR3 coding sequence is TGTGCCAGTAGTACAGGGATTAGAGCTTTCTTT. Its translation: CASSTGIRAFF.

The CDR3, as DNA: TGTGCCAGCAGCTCCGGGACAGACAACTCGCGGGAAAAACTGTTTTTT. It is translated as CASSSGTDNSREKLFF. The J gene is TRBJ1-4, the V gene TRBV7-9, with 7 bases that match TRBD1. Germline V gene data show CDR1 as SEHNR and CDR2 as FQNEAQ (reference sequence). Losses at the gene ends were 4 bases for V and 8 bases for J; bases not matched to a gene: 13. The CDR3 contains 16 residues.

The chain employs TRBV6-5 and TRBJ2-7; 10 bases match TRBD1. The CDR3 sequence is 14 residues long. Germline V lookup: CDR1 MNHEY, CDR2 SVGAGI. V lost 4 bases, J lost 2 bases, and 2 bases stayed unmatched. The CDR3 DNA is TGTGCCAGCAGTTTCGACAGGGGGCCCTACGAGCAGTACTTC. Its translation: CASSFDRGPYEQYF.

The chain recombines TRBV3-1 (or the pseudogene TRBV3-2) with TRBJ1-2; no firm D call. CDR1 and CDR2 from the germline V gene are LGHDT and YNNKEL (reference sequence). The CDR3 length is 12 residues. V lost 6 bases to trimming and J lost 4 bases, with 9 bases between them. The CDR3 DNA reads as TGTGCCAGCAGTAAGGGTGCCTATGGCTACACCTTC. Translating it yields CASSKGAYGYTF.